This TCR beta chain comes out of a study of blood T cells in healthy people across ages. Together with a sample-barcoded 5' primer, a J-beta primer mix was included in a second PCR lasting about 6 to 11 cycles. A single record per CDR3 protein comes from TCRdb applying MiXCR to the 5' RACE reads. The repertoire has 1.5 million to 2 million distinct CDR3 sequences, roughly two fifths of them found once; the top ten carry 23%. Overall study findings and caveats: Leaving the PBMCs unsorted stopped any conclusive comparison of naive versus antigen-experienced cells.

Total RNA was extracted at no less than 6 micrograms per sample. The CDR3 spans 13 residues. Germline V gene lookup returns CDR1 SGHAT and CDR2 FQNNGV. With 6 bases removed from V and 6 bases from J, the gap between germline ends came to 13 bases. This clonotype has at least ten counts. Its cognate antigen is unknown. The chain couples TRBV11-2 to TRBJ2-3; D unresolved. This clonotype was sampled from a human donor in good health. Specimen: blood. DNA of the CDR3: TGTGCCAGCAGTTTATATGCCCGGGATACGCAGTATTTT. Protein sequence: CASSLYARDTQYF. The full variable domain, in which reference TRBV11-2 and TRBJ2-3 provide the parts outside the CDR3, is EAGVAQSPRYKIIEKRQSVAFWCNPISGHATLYWYQQILGQGPKLLIQFQNNGVVDDSQLPKDRFSAERLKGVDSTLKIQPAKLEDSAVYLCASSLYARDTQYFGPGTRLTVL.